Listed here are 13 T cell receptor beta chains from one sample, sequenced in a study of blood T cell repertoires in COVID-19. The data were produced by immunoSEQ multiplex PCR, yet TCRdb's version contains in-frame clones alone and is incomplete. In the table there are under 300,000 clones, approximately 86% of which are singletons. The sample comprised peripheral blood. These receptors were collected from a woman in her 30s with acute or convalescent COVID-19.

The J gene is TRBJ2-2, the V gene TRBV3-1 (or the pseudogene TRBV3-2); 7 nucleotides line up with TRBD2. J gave up 4 bases and V 4 bases, and 6 bases lay outside the gene matches. Per the germline V gene, CDR1 is LGHDT and CDR2 is YNNKEL (reference sequence). This CDR3 spans 15 amino acids. CDR3: CASSPLSGGTGELFF. CDR3 nucleotide sequence: TGTGCCAGCAGCCCCCTGTCGGGAGGCACCGGGGAGCTGTTTTTT.

This chain joins TRBV21-1 and TRBJ2-4; TRBD1 is taken as the D call from the table, unchecked against the DNA. TRBV21-1 is a recognized pseudogene. The CDR3 loop spans 18 amino acids. This chain's CDR3 is CASSTEIRQPLAKNIQYF. CDR3 coding DNA: TGTGCCAGCAGCACCGAAATTAGACAGCCCCTAGCCAAAAACATTCAGTACTTC.

This clone was found a few times. The chain links TRBV4-3 to TRBJ1-1; D is unclear. Germline CDR1 and CDR2: LGHNA and YSLEER. The CDR3 sequence is 13 residues long. V shed 4 bases and J shed 2 bases, with 8 bases lying between them. The CDR3 spells CASSLDTNTEAFF. The CDR3 DNA reads TGCGCCAGCAGCCTTGACACAAACACTGAAGCTTTCTTT.

The CDR3 protein is CSAPTNTEAFF. The CDR3 region has the DNA TGCAGCGCCCCTACGAACACTGAAGCTTTCTTT. This rearrangement joins TRBV29-1 to TRBJ1-1; D is undetermined. The germline V gene encodes CDR1 SQVTM and CDR2 ANQGSEA. The V gene lost 7 bases and the J gene lost 1 base, with 7 bases spanning the gap. The CDR3 is 11 amino acids. Based on the CDR3 plus reference TRBV29-1 and TRBJ1-1, the full variable domain is SAVISQKPSRDICQRGTSLTIQCQVDSQVTMMFWYRQQPGQSLTLIATANQGSEATYESGFVIDKFPISRPNLTFSTLTVSNMSPEDSSIYLCSAPTNTEAFFGQGTRLTVV.

This clone was seen only a few times. The chain combines TRBV5-1 with TRBJ1-1; a weak D match, TRBD1 (5 bases). Germline V gene lookup returns CDR1 SGHRS and CDR2 YFSETQ. The CDR3 has 11 amino acids. The V end was cut by 3 bases, the J end by 11 bases, with 11 bases between. The CDR3 reads CASSSTEGAFF. CDR3 DNA: TGCGCCAGCAGCTCGACAGAAGGGGCTTTCTTT.

V gene TRBV27 combines with J gene TRBJ1-5; no clear D gene. Trimming shortened V by 5 bases and J by 2 bases, and 13 bases separated the two germline ends. There are 15 residues in the CDR3. The germline gives CDR1 MNHEY, CDR2 SMNVEV (reference sequence). CDR3 nucleotide sequence: TGTGCCAGCAGTGCGGCCACGATGGGCAATCAGCCCCAGCATTTT. This codes for CASSAATMGNQPQHF.

This clone was seen a few times. This chain joins TRBV20-1 and TRBJ1-3; D unclear. Trimming shortened V by 3 bases and J by 8 bases, and 8 bases separated the two germline ends. CDR1 is DFQATT, CDR2 SNEGSKA, per germline (reference sequence). The CDR3 sequence is 11 residues long. The CDR3 reads CSAREEDTIYF. The DNA of the CDR3 is TGCAGTGCTAGGGAGGAAGACACCATATATTTT.

The DNA for the CDR3 is TGTGCCACCAGTGGGACAGGGGGCTCCTACAATGAGCAGTTCTTC. Its protein product is CATSGTGGSYNEQFF. The chain joins TRBV24-1 to TRBJ2-1; 10 nucleotides match TRBD1. Germline CDR1 is KGHDR and CDR2 is SFDVKD. The V gene end was trimmed by 5 bases and the J gene end by 0 bases; junction bases not matched to a gene: 0. This CDR3 spans 15 amino acids.

V usage is TRBV7-2 and J usage is TRBJ1-1; D remains unclear. The germline gives CDR1 SGHTA, CDR2 FQGNSA. V was pared by 5 bases and J by 4 bases, with 11 bases between. The CDR3 is made up of 13 amino acids. This CDR3 reads CASSLSGVTEAFF. As DNA, the CDR3 is TGTGCCAGCAGCCTCAGCGGGGTCACTGAAGCTTTCTTT.

CDR3 nucleotides: TGTGCCAGCTCACCGGAGAGCTTGAACACTGAAGCTTTCTTT. Protein product: CASSPESLNTEAFF. This sequence joins TRBV18 and TRBJ1-1; D is uncertain. The CDR3 totals 14 residues. Germline CDR1 is KGHSH and CDR2 is LQKENI. V was pared by 3 bases and J by 0 bases, with 8 bases between.

The V call is TRBV12-5, the J call TRBJ1-1, with D perhaps matching TRBD1 (6 bases). Trimming pared 0 bases from V and 3 bases from J, leaving 11 bases between. The germline V gene has CDR1 LGHNT and CDR2 FRNRAP. The CDR3 totals 15 residues. The CDR3 region has the DNA TGTGCTAGTGGTTTGGTACATGGGGGCTACACTGAAGCTTTCTTT. The encoded protein is CASGLVHGGYTEAFF.

The chain joins TRBV5-8 to TRBJ1-5; tentative D call: TRBD1 (5 bases). Between the trimmed V and J ends, which lost 0 bases and 3 bases, there was a span of 13 bases. From germline, CDR1 is SGHTS and CDR2 YDEGEE. The CDR3 contains 16 residues. CDR3 amino acids: CASSLGWGGNNQPQHF. The CDR3 DNA is TGTGCCAGCAGCTTGGGGTGGGGGGGGAACAATCAGCCCCAGCATTTT.

The genes are TRBV19 and TRBJ1-2; 7 nucleotides align to TRBD1. This CDR3 is built from 14 residues. From germline, CDR1 is LNHDA and CDR2 SQIVND (reference sequence). The V segment lost 3 bases and the J segment 4 bases; nucleotides outside the gene matches: 5. The CDR3 sequence is CASSIDRAGYGYTF. The CDR3 coding sequence is TGTGCCAGTAGTATCGACAGGGCTGGCTATGGCTACACCTTC.